Following are 9 T cell receptor beta chains from one sample sequenced in a study of blood T cell repertoires in COVID-19. Sequencing used immunoSEQ multiplex PCR; TCRdb keeps in-frame clones, though not all of them. The profile covers around 390,000 clones, with around 87% appearing a single time and about a tenth taken by the ten largest. Material: PBMCs or T cells enriched from blood (not recorded which). The receptors originated from a woman between 45 and 65 years old who had recovered from COVID-19.

This clone was recorded only once. In DNA, the CDR3 is TGTGCCAGCAGCTTGGACAGGGGGATAGCTGGCTACACCTTC. Translating it yields CASSLDRGIAGYTF. The J gene is TRBJ1-2, the V gene TRBV5-6; 8 nucleotides line up with TRBD1. V dropped 0 bases and J dropped 7; count of bases not matched to a gene: 5. The CDR3 spans 14 residues. CDR1 is SGHDT and CDR2 is YYEEEE in the germline V gene.

J is TRBJ2-5 and V is TRBV7-2; 8 nucleotides line up with TRBD2. The CDR3 contains 16 residues. The germline CDR1 and CDR2 sequences are SGHTA and FQGNSA. J was trimmed by 1 base and V by 1 base; bases with no gene match: 5. CDR3 sequence: CASSLGRGVTQETQYF. CDR3 in DNA: TGTGCCAGCAGCTTAGGGCGGGGGGTTACCCAAGAGACCCAGTACTTC.

J is TRBJ1-1 and V is TRBV6-5; D perhaps matches TRBD1 (5 bases). Trimming stripped 7 bases from V and 8 bases from J, with 17 bases between. The CDR3 is made up of 13 amino acids. Germline loops: CDR1 MNHEY, CDR2 SVGAGI. CDR3 residues: CASTFWGVSEAFF. CDR3 DNA sequence: TGTGCCAGCACCTTTTGGGGCGTTTCCGAAGCTTTCTTT.

A note on this clone: One end of the junction fails to match germline, which may point to a read error. The rearrangement links TRBV4-1 to TRBJ2-1, with D possibly TRBD1 on 5 matching bases. Germline V lookup: CDR1 MGHRA, CDR2 YSYEKL. This CDR3 is built from 12 residues. This chain's CDR3 is CASSQVQDTVVF. CDR3 DNA: TGCGCCAGCAGCCAAGTTCAGGACACAGTGGTCTTC.

The chain combines TRBV19 with TRBJ2-3; TRBD1 is a possible D gene (6 bases). The germline V and J ends were trimmed by 4 bases and 8 bases, with 13 bases remaining between them. Looked up from germline, CDR1 is LNHDA and CDR2 is SQIVND (reference sequence). The CDR3 runs to 13 residues. CDR3 DNA sequence: TGTGCCAGTAGTAACAACAGGGCCCCTACGCAGTATTTT. Its translation: CASSNNRAPTQYF.

V and J are TRBV30 and TRBJ1-1; the D is unclear. This CDR3 is built from 13 residues. Germline CDR1 and CDR2: GTSNPN and SVGIG (reference sequence). V lost 0 bases and J lost 4, with 9 bases in between. The chain's CDR3 is CAWSVEFATEAFF. The CDR3 DNA sequence: TGTGCCTGGAGTGTAGAGTTTGCCACTGAAGCTTTCTTT.

The chain couples TRBV18 to TRBJ1-4; D is ambiguous. The CDR3 has 14 residues. Deletions cut 1 base from V and 7 bases from J, with 10 bases between. Germline V gives CDR1 KGHSH, CDR2 LQKENI. The CDR3: CASSPQGRGEKLFF. In DNA, the CDR3 is TGTGCCAGCTCACCACAAGGGCGGGGTGAAAAACTGTTTTTT.

The chain is built from TRBV24-1 and TRBJ1-2, with D maybe TRBD1 (5 bases). The CDR3 totals 13 residues. CDR1 is KGHDR and CDR2 is SFDVKD in the germline V gene. Trimming took 4 bases from V and 7 from J, leaving 12 bases between them. CDR3 protein: CATSDTRGSGYTF. The CDR3 DNA is TGTGCCACCAGTGACACCCGGGGGTCTGGCTACACCTTC.

This rearrangement joins TRBV19 to TRBJ1-1; 12 bases align to TRBD1. Per the germline V gene, CDR1 is LNHDA and CDR2 is SQIVND (reference sequence). This CDR3 comprises 16 residues. V gave up 5 bases and J gave up 3 bases; unmatched junction bases: 7. CDR3 loop: CASSPGTGGADTEAFF. CDR3 nucleotide sequence: TGTGCCAGTAGTCCCGGGACAGGGGGCGCGGACACTGAAGCTTTCTTT. The full variable domain, in which reference TRBV19 and TRBJ1-1 provide the parts outside the CDR3, is DGGITQSPKYLFRKEGQNVTLSCEQNLNHDAMYWYRQDPGQGLRLIYYSQIVNDFQKGDIAEGYSVSREKKESFPLTVTSAQKNPTAFYLCASSPGTGGADTEAFFGQGTRLTVV.